One sample yielded the 24 T cell receptor beta chains listed below, sequenced in a study of early T cells in non-severe SARS-CoV-2 infection (dated by TCRdb to about 2021). The library came from 5' RACE. The instrument given in TCRdb is NextSeq 500. Using fastp at Q25 and MiXCR, TCRdb reprocessed the public reads and kept productive beta chains. Each CDR3 protein appears once, grouped with its most common genes and DNA. The sample records 70,000 to 90,000 distinct CDR3 sequences, about 10% of which are singletons. In total, the top ten clones hold 8% to 10% of the sample. The sequences come from whole blood, collected at baseline. The receptor source for this set is an adult who was a healthcare worker with PCR-confirmed SARS-CoV-2 infection or an uninfected control (not recorded which).

This clonotype was picked up a small number of times. The rearrangement joins TRBV4-1 to TRBJ2-5; possible D gene TRBD1, 6 bases. The CDR3 is 15 amino acids. V was shortened by 4 bases and J by 3 bases, with 15 bases between the two germline ends. The germline CDR1 and CDR2 sequences are MGHRA and YSYEKL. Here the CDR3 reads CASSPAPDRKETQYF. In DNA, the CDR3 is TGCGCCAGCAGCCCAGCCCCGGACAGAAAAGAGACCCAGTACTTC.

This clonotype was recorded at least ten times. The chain has TRBV7-9 and TRBJ2-2, with D possibly matching TRBD2 (6 bases). The CDR3 covers 16 residues. V was trimmed by 7 bases and J by 0 bases, leaving 15 bases between them. Germline-derived CDR1 and CDR2 are SEHNR and FQNEAQ (reference sequence). The CDR3 region is CASTRRGIANTGELFF. The CDR3 nucleotides read TGTGCCAGCACACGCCGGGGGATAGCGAACACCGGGGAGCTGTTTTTT. Full variable domain (rest looked up from reference TRBV7-9 and TRBJ2-2): DTGVSQNPRHKITKRGQNVTFRCDPISEHNRLYWYRQTLGQGPEFLTYFQNEAQLEKSRLLSDRFSAERPKGSFSTLEIQRTEQGDSAMYLCASTRRGIANTGELFFGEGSRLTVL.

This clonotype appeared many times. The chain couples TRBV2 to TRBJ2-1; D unresolved. CDR3 size: 11 residues. Germline lookup yields CDR1 SNHLY and CDR2 FYNNEI. V lost 8 bases, J lost 5 bases, and 7 bases lay in between. CDR3 protein: CASDPNNEQFF. CDR3 nucleotide sequence: TGTGCCAGCGACCCAAACAATGAGCAGTTCTTC.

There are a few counts of this clonotype. The chain couples TRBV20-1 to TRBJ2-7, with D maybe TRBD2 (6 bases). CDR3 length: 14 amino acids. The germline V gene encodes CDR1 DFQATT and CDR2 SNEGSKA (reference sequence). The V end was cut by 3 bases, the J end by 2 bases, with 14 bases between. CDR3 DNA: TGCAGTGCTAGTGAGACTAGACCGCCCTACGAGCAGTACTTC. Protein: CSASETRPPYEQYF.

Concerning this clonotype itself: The final CDR3 position lacks the conserved phenylalanine or tryptophan, pointing to a likely read error. The DNA is left out, because the CDR3 cannot be placed on it with certainty; the CDR3 is given as TCRdb lists it. CDR3 in amino acids: CASSKERLLLGV. The chain combines TRBV21-1 with TRBJ2-1; TRBD1 is the table's D call and was not checked against the DNA. TRBV21-1 is tagged as a pseudogene. The CDR3 adds up to 12 amino acids, both ends counted.

This clonotype has a count of ten or more. V and J are TRBV14 and TRBJ1-6; D remains ambiguous. The CDR3 covers 17 residues. Trimming cost V 4 bases and J 10 bases, with 23 bases left between them. Germline V CDR1 and CDR2: SGHDN, FVKESK. The CDR3: CASSRNVGGVGGSPLHF. The DNA of the CDR3 is TGTGCCAGCAGCCGCAATGTAGGTGGCGTTGGAGGATCACCCCTCCACTTT.

This clonotype occurred a few times. This chain links TRBV12-3 or TRBV12-4 with TRBJ1-1; D is uncertain. This CDR3 has 14 amino acids. V lost 3 bases and J lost 4, with 12 bases in between. The CDR3 reads CASSFDGAATEAFF. As DNA, the CDR3 is TGTGCCAGCAGTTTTGATGGCGCTGCCACTGAAGCTTTCTTT.

The chain joins TRBV29-1 to TRBJ2-7; D possibly uses TRBD1 or TRBD2 (5 bases each). The CDR3 runs to 13 residues. Trimming cost V 5 bases and J 4 bases, with 15 bases left between them. Germline V gives CDR1 SQVTM, CDR2 ANQGSEA. The CDR3 DNA reads TGCAGCGTTTTCGGGGCAGCGACGTACGAGCAGTACTTC. The encoded protein is CSVFGAATYEQYF.

The V gene is TRBV19, the J gene TRBJ2-3; 9 bases map to TRBD2. Germline CDR1 is LNHDA and CDR2 is SQIVND (reference sequence). V lost 3 bases and J lost 7; bases outside the gene matches: 11. CDR3 length equals 16 residues. The CDR3 here is CASSIGGTSRTNTQYF. The CDR3 region has the DNA TGTGCCAGTAGTATCGGGGGGACTAGCCGCACCAATACGCAGTATTTT.

V and J are TRBV6-1 and TRBJ2-3; 12 positions agree with TRBD2. The CDR3 has 16 residues. From germline, CDR1 is MNHNS and CDR2 SASEGT. Germline trimming cut 6 bases from V and 3 bases from J; bases unmatched to any gene: 7. CDR3 in amino acids: CASRPTSGSSTDTQYF. CDR3 sequence (DNA): TGTGCCAGCAGGCCGACTAGCGGGAGCTCGACAGATACGCAGTATTTT.

The rearrangement links TRBV5-1 to TRBJ2-3; no firm D call. The CDR3 contains 14 residues. Germline-derived CDR1 and CDR2 are SGHRS and YFSETQ. V shed 0 bases and J shed 7 bases, with 12 bases lying between them. CDR3 sequence reads: CASSLGGTHHTQYF. The DNA for the CDR3 is TGCGCCAGCAGCTTGGGAGGCACACACCATACGCAGTATTTT.

This clonotype was seen at least ten times. V usage is TRBV5-1 and J usage is TRBJ2-7, with D uncertain. Germline V lookup: CDR1 SGHRS, CDR2 YFSETQ. The length of the CDR3 is 13 residues. V lost 2 bases, J lost 1 base, and 7 bases lay in between. The CDR3 region is CASSFTRSYEQYF. In DNA, the CDR3 is TGCGCCAGCAGCTTCACCAGATCCTACGAGCAGTACTTC.

The table lists this clonotype with many counts. CDR3 sequence reads: CASSSWTDSYGYTF. CDR3 coding DNA: TGTGCCAGCAGCAGCTGGACGGATTCCTATGGCTACACCTTC. The V call is TRBV5-5, the J call TRBJ1-2; D remains ambiguous. V was shortened by 4 bases and J by 4 bases, with 14 bases between the two germline ends. Germline V lookup: CDR1 SGHKS, CDR2 YYEKEE (reference sequence). This CDR3 is 14 amino acids long.

This clonotype was detected only a few times. The chain joins TRBV20-1 to TRBJ2-1; 10 bases match TRBD2. Trimming cost V 0 bases and J 13 bases; bases outside gene matches: 9. This CDR3 region has 14 residues. The germline gives CDR1 DFQATT, CDR2 SNEGSKA (reference sequence). CDR3 in DNA: TGCAGTGCTAGAGATCGGCAGCTAGCGGGAGACCAGTTCTTC. This gives the protein CSARDRQLAGDQFF.

This chain joins TRBV29-1 and TRBJ1-1; D is unclear. Germline values: CDR1 SQVTM, CDR2 ANQGSEA. There are 12 residues in the CDR3. Trimming removed 6 bases from V and 4 bases from J, with 12 bases in between. The CDR3 region has the DNA TGCAGCGTCCTAAGGTCGGCCACTGAAGCTTTCTTT. This encodes CSVLRSATEAFF.

The CDR3 DNA sequence: TGTGCCAGCAGCTTAGGCCTGTGGACTAGCGGGAGGAATGAGCAGTTCTTC. The encoded protein is CASSLGLWTSGRNEQFF. The chain employs TRBV7-2 and TRBJ2-1; 14 bases fit TRBD2. Unmatched junction bases numbered 6, after V lost 1 base and J lost 7 bases. The CDR3 is 17 residues long. Germline CDR1 SGHTA, CDR2 FQGNSA.

The chain combines TRBV5-4 with TRBJ2-1; 10 bases line up with TRBD2. The V gene end was trimmed by 2 bases and the J gene end by 3 bases; junction bases not matched to a gene: 2. CDR1 SGHNT and CDR2 YYREEE come from the germline V gene (reference sequence). There are 15 residues in the CDR3. CDR3 nucleotide sequence: TGTGCCAGCAGCTTTACTAGCGGGGACTACAATGAGCAGTTCTTC. It is translated as CASSFTSGDYNEQFF.

There are many counts of this clonotype. The chain uses TRBV7-9 and TRBJ1-2; D unresolved. The CDR3 has 15 amino acids. Trimming left V 7 bases short and J 4 bases short, with 19 bases between. CDR1 and CDR2 (germline): SEHNR, FQNEAQ (reference sequence). CDR3 sequence: CASTQRDGFVYGYTF. The CDR3 nucleotides are TGTGCCAGCACCCAGCGAGACGGCTTCGTCTATGGCTACACCTTC.

The rearrangement uses TRBV27 and TRBJ1-6; D unclear. The CDR3 runs to 13 residues. V lost 4 bases and J 8 bases, leaving 9 bases between the germline ends. Germline V CDR1 and CDR2: MNHEY, SMNVEV (reference sequence). CDR3 in amino acids: CASSYQKHSPLHF. CDR3 nucleotides: TGTGCCAGCAGTTACCAGAAACATTCACCCCTCCACTTT.

The table lists this clonotype with a few counts. The V call is TRBV20-1, the J call TRBJ1-4; D unclear. CDR1 and CDR2 from the germline V gene are DFQATT and SNEGSKA (reference sequence). The V end was cut by 3 bases, the J end by 5 bases, with 13 bases between. The length of the CDR3 is 14 residues. This CDR3 reads CSASRGGLNEKLFF. The DNA for the CDR3 is TGCAGTGCTAGCAGAGGAGGACTCAATGAAAAACTGTTTTTT.

This clonotype was observed a few times. The CDR3 protein is CSYAGDTQYF. The CDR3 bases are TGCAGCTACGCGGGAGATACGCAGTATTTT. The chain joins TRBV29-1 to TRBJ2-3; tentative D call: TRBD2 (5 bases). The CDR3 extends over 10 amino acids. CDR1 and CDR2 (germline): SQVTM, ANQGSEA. V was trimmed by 8 bases and J by 5 bases, leaving 8 bases between them.

This rearrangement joins TRBV20-1 to TRBJ2-3, with TRBD2 identical over 10 bases. The CDR3 has 14 residues. Germline CDR1 DFQATT, CDR2 SNEGSKA (reference sequence). V was clipped by 5 bases and J by 6 bases; unmatched bases: 8. DNA for the CDR3: TGCAGTGCTGCAGCGGGAGGGCCCTCGGATACGCAGTATTTT. Protein product: CSAAAGGPSDTQYF.

Many counts were recorded for this clonotype. The genes are TRBV7-6 and TRBJ2-7, with 9 positions matching TRBD1. The CDR3 totals 14 residues. Trimming at V came to 6 bases and at J to 6 bases, leaving 9 bases not matched to a gene. Germline V CDR1 and CDR2: SGHVS, FNYEAQ. CDR3: CASRTEQGAGEQYF. As DNA, the CDR3 is TGTGCCAGCAGGACAGAACAGGGGGCGGGCGAGCAGTACTTC.

This clonotype was seen more than once but under ten times. This chain uses TRBV28 with TRBJ1-2; possibly TRBD1 for D (6 bases). CDR1 is MDHEN and CDR2 is SYDVKM in the germline V gene. Between the trimmed V and J ends, which lost 4 bases and 4 bases, there was a span of 13 bases. The CDR3 is made up of 14 amino acids. CDR3 nucleotide sequence: TGTGCCAGCAGTTCCCTGGGACAAATCTATGGCTACACCTTC. It specifies CASSSLGQIYGYTF.